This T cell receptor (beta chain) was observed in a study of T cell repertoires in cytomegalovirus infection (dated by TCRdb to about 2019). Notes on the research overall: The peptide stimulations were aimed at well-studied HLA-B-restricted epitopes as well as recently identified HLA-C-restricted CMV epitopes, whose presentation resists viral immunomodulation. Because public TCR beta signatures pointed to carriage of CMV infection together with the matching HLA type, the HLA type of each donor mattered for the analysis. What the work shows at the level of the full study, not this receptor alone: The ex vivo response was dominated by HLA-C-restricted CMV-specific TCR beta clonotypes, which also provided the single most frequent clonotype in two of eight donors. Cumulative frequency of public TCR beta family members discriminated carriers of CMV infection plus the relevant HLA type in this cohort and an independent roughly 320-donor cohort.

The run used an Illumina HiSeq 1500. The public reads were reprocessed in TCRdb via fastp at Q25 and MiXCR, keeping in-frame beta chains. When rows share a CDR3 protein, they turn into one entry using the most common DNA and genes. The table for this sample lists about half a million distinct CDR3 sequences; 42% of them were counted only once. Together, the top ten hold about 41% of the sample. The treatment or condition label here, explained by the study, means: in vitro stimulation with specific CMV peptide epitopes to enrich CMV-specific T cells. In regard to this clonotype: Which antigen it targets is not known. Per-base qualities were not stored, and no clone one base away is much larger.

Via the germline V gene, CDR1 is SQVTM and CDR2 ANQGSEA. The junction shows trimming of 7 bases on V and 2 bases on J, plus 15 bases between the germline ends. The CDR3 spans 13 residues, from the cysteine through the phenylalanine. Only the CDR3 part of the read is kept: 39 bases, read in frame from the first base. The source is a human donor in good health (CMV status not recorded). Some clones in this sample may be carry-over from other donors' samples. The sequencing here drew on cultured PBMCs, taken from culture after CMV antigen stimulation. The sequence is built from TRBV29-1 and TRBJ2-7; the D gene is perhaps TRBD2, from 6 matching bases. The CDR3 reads CSAQFGGTYEQYF. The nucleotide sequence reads TGCAGCGCCCAATTCGGAGGGACCTACGAGCAGTACTTC.